The 4 T cell receptor beta chains below come from one sample, sequenced in a study of blood T cell repertoires in COVID-19. Here immunoSEQ multiplex PCR was the method, and the copy in TCRdb shows in-frame clones only, minus some. The table lists about 310,000 clones, roughly 91% of them singletons. The specimen sequenced was peripheral blood. All receptors derive from a man in his fifties with active or convalescent COVID-19.

The chain carries TRBV30 and TRBJ1-3, with 9 bases matching TRBD1. Trimming at V came to 3 bases and at J to 3 bases, leaving 9 bases not matched to a gene. This CDR3 is 16 amino acids long. CDR1 is GTSNPN and CDR2 is SVGIG in the germline V gene (reference sequence). In DNA, the CDR3 is TGTGCCTGGAGCCCCACCGGGACAGGGCTTGGAAACACCATATATTTT. Translated: CAWSPTGTGLGNTIYF.

This clone occurred a few times. V gene TRBV27 combines with J gene TRBJ1-1; 10 bases are shared with TRBD1. The CDR3 has 14 residues. Per germline, CDR1 MNHEY and CDR2 SMNVEV (reference sequence). Trimming took 6 bases from V and 8 from J; bases not matched to a gene: 9. CDR3 residues: CASRPLGQGSEAFF. Written as DNA, the CDR3 is TGTGCCAGCAGACCTTTGGGACAGGGGTCCGAAGCTTTCTTT.

Worth noting for this clone: The sample has other DNA sequences that encode this CDR3 too. The chain employs TRBV5-1 and TRBJ1-1; perhaps TRBD1 as D (6 bases). The length of the CDR3 is 13 residues. Germline-derived CDR1 and CDR2 are SGHRS and YFSETQ. Deletions cut 3 bases from V and 2 bases from J, with 8 bases between. The CDR3 spells CASSSTGNTEAFF. As DNA, the CDR3 is TGCGCCAGCAGCTCGACAGGCAACACTGAAGCTTTCTTT.

The rearrangement uses TRBV12-3 or TRBV12-4 and TRBJ1-2; D is unresolved. The ends were cut back, 1 base at V and 8 bases at J, with 8 bases in the middle. There are 12 residues in the CDR3. Here the CDR3 reads CASSLVAGGYTF. The CDR3 DNA sequence: TGTGCCAGCAGTTTAGTAGCGGGCGGCTACACCTTC.